Sequencing of this T cell receptor (beta chain) was carried out in a study of shared clonotypes between healthy human individuals. General observations from the study: Naive subsets tended to show greater estimated richness than memory subsets. Limited genetic and exposure-history diversity came from having few donors.

Trimming pared 2 bases from V and 0 bases from J, leaving 9 bases between. Germline loops: CDR1 SGHDT, CDR2 YYEEEE. This CDR3 is 15 amino acids long. Splitting of each subset's genomic DNA was done evenly across several immunoSEQ plates. Method: immunoSEQ multiplex PCR; TCRdb's copy keeps in-frame clones and lacks some. This table holds a few million clones, approximately 90% found once. Remarks on this clone: The antigen remains unidentified.

Partitioning of CD4+ cells yielded a CD45RA+ naive subset and a CD45RA-negative memory subset. The sample consisted of naive CD4+ T cells sorted from blood. Noted subset: CD45RA+ positively selected. The sequence was obtained from a man aged 18 to 29 in good health. The chain has TRBV5-6 and TRBJ1-3; D is unresolved. This chain's CDR3 is CASSFTALSGNTIYF. CDR3 nucleotides: TGTGCCAGCAGCTTCACGGCCCTCTCTGGAAACACCATATATTTT. Complete variable domain (other parts from reference TRBV5-6 and TRBJ1-3): DAGVTQSPTHLIKTRGQQVTLRCSPKSGHDTVSWYQQALGQGPQFIFQYYEEEERQRGNFPDRFSGHQFPNYSSELNVNALLLGDSALYLCASSFTALSGNTIYFGEGSWLTVV.